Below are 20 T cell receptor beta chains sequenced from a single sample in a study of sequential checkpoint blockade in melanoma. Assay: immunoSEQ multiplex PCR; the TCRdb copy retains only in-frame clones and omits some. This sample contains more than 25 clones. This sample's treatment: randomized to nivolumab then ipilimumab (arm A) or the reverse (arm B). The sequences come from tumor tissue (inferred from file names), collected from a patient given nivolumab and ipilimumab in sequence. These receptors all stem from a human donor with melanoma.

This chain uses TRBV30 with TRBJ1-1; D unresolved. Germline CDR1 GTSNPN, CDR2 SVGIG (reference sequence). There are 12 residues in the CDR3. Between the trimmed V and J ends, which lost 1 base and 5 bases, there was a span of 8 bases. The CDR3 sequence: CAWSERKTEAFF. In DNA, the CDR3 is TGTGCCTGGAGTGAGAGGAAGACTGAAGCTTTCTTT.

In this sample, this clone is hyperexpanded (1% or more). The CDR3 is CASSYPSGSRDNEQFF. The CDR3, as DNA: TGTGCCAGCAGCTATCCTAGCGGGAGTAGGGACAATGAGCAGTTCTTC. This chain connects TRBV7-5 to TRBJ2-1; the table's D call TRBD2 went unverified against the DNA. TRBV7-5 is noted as a pseudogene. This CDR3 comprises 16 residues.

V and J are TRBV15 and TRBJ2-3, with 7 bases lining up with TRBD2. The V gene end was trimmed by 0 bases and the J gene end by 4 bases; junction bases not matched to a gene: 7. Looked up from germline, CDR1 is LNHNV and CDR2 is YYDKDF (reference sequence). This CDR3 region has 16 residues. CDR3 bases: TGTGCCACCAGCAGAGATGGGGAGGGCGGCGCAGATACGCAGTATTTT. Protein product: CATSRDGEGGADTQYF.

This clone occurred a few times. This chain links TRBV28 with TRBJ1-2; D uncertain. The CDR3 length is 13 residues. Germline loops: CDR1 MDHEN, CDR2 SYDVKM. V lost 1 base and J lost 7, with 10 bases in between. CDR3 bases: TGTGCCAGCAGTTTATCCCAGGCGGGTGGCTACACCTTC. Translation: CASSLSQAGGYTF.

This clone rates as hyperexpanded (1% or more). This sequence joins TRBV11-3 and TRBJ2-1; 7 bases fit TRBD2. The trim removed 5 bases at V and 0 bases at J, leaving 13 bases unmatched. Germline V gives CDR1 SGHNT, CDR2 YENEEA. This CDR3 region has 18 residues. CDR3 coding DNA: TGTGCCAGCAGCCTATCCCTGGGAGGGAGGGGCTCCTACAATGAGCAGTTCTTC. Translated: CASSLSLGGRGSYNEQFF.

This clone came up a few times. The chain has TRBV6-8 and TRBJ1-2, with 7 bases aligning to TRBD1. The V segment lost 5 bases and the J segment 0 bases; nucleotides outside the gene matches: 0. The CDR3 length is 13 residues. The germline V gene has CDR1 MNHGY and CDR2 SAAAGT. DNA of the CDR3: TGTGCCAGCAGTGGGACAGCTAACTATGGCTACACCTTC. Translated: CASSGTANYGYTF.

Here the CDR3 DNA reads TGTGCTAGTGGTCCCCCAGACCAAGAGACCCAGTACTTC. Translating it yields CASGPPDQETQYF. The rearrangement uses TRBV12-5 and TRBJ2-5; D is unresolved. The germline CDR1 and CDR2 sequences are LGHNT and FRNRAP. CDR3 length: 13 amino acids. Trimming cost V 5 bases and J 0 bases, with 7 bases left between them.

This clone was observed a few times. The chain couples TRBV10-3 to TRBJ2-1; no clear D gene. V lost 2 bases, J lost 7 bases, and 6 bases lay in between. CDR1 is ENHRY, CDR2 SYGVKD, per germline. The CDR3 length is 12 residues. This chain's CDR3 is CAISEVWNEQFF. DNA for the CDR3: TGTGCCATCAGTGAGGTATGGAATGAGCAGTTCTTC.

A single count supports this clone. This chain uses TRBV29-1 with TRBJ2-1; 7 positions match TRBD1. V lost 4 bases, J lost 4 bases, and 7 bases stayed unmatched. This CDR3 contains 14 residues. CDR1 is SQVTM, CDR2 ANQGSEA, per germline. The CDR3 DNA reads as TGCAGCGTTGGAGCATGGGACAGTTACAATGAGCAGTTCTTC. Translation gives CSVGAWDSYNEQFF.

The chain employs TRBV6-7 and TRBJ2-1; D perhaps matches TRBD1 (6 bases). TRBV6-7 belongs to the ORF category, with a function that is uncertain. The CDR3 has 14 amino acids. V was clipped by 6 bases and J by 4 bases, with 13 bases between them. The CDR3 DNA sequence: TGTGCCAGCAGCCCCCTGGGGGCGTACAATGAGCAGTTCTTC. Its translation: CASSPLGAYNEQFF.

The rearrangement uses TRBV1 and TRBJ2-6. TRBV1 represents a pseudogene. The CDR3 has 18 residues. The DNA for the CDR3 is TGCACCAGCAGGCTTATTAGTTTGTGCACAAAGCGGGCCAACGTCCTGACTTTC. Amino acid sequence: CTSRLISLCTKRANVLTF.

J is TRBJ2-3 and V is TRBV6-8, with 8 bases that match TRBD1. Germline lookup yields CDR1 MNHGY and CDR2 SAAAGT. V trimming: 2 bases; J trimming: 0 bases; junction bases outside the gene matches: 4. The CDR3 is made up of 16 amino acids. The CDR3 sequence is CASSYGRDRSTDTQYF. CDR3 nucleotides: TGTGCCAGCAGTTACGGAAGGGACAGGAGCACAGATACGCAGTATTTT.

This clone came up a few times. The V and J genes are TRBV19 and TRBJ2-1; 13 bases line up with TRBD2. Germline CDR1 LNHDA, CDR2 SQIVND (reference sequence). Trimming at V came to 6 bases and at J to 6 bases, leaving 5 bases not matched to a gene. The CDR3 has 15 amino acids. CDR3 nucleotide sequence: TGTGCCAGTAGCCGGACTAGCGGGAGTCTCAATGAGCAGTTCTTC. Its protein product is CASSRTSGSLNEQFF.

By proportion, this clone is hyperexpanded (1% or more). The CDR3 DNA follows: TGTGCCAGCAGCTCTGGGTCAGGGGGCATGTCCCTCCACTTT. Amino acid sequence: CASSSGSGGMSLHF. V usage is TRBV11-3 and J usage is TRBJ1-6; 8 bases line up with TRBD1. Trimming at V came to 4 bases and at J to 14 bases, leaving 10 bases not matched to a gene. CDR3 size: 14 residues. CDR1 and CDR2 from the germline V gene are SGHNT and YENEEA.

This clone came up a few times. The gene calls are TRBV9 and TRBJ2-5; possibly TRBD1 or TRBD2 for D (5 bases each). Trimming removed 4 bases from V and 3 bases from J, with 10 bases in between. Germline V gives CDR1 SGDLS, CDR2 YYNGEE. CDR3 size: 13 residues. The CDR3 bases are TGTGCCAGCAGCCTGGGACCCGAAGAGACCCAGTACTTC. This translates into CASSLGPEETQYF.

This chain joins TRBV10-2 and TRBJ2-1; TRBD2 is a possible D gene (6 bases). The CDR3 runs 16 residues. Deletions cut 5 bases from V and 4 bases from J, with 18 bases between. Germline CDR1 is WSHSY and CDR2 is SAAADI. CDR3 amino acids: CASSRPGLRSYNEQFF. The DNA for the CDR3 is TGCGCCAGCAGTCGACCGGGACTCCGGTCATACAATGAGCAGTTCTTC.

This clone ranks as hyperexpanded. The CDR3 loop is CASSLESGTDTEAFF. DNA for the CDR3: TGTGCCAGCAGCTTAGAATCCGGAACGGACACTGAAGCTTTCTTT. The chain links TRBV11-3 to TRBJ1-1; D is uncertain. V gave up 0 bases and J gave up 3 bases, with 11 bases separating them. The V gene's germline CDR1 is SGHNT and CDR2 YENEEA. This CDR3 comprises 15 residues. The variable domain in full, completed from reference TRBV11-3 and TRBJ1-1, reads EAGVVQSPRYKIIEKKQPVAFWCNPISGHNTLYWYLQNLGQGPELLIRYENEEAVDDSQLPKDRFSAERLKGVDSTLKIQPAELGDSAVYLCASSLESGTDTEAFFGQGTRLTVV.

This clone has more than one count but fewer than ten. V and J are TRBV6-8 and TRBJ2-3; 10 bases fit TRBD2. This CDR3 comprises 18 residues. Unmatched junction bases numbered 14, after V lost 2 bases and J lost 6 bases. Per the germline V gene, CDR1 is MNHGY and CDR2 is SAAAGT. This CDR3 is CASSYGRGSGRLSDTQYF. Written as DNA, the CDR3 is TGTGCCAGCAGTTACGGGCGGGGTAGCGGGAGGCTCAGCGATACGCAGTATTTT.

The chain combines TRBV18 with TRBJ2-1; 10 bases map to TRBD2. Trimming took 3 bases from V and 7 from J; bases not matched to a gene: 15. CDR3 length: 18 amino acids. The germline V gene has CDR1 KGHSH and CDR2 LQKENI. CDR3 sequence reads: CASSPRRTSGPLGNEQFF. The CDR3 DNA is TGTGCCAGCTCACCGCGCCGGACTAGCGGCCCCTTGGGAAATGAGCAGTTCTTC.

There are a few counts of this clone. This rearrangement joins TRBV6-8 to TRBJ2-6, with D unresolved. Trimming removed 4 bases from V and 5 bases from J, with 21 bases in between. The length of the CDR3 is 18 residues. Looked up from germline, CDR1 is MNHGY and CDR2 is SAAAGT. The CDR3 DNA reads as TGTGCCAGCAGTTCTATTAACTCACGACAAAGTCGGGCCAACGTCCTGACTTTC. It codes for CASSSINSRQSRANVLTF.